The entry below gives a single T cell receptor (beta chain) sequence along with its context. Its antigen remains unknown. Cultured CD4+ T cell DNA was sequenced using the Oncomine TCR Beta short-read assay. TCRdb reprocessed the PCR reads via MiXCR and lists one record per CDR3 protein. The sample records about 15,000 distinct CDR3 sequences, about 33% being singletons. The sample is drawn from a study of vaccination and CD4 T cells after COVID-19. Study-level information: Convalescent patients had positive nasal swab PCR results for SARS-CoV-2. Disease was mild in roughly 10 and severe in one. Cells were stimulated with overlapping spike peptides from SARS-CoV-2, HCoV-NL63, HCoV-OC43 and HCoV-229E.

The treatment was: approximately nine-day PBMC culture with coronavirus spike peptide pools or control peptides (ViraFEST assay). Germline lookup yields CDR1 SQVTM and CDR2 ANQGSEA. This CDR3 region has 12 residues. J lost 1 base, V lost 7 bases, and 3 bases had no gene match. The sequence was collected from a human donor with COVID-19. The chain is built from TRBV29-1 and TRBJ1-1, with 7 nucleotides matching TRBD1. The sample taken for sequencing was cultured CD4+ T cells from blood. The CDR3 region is CSAGQTNTEAFF. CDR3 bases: TGCAGCGCGGGACAGACGAACACTGAAGCTTTCTTT.